This entry describes one T cell receptor (beta chain). No antigen is known for it. Addition of a universal primer site occurred through template switching, and cDNA carried unique molecular identifiers. TCRdb itself ran the 5' RACE reads through MiXCR, one entry per CDR3 protein. Of under 900,000 distinct CDR3 sequences detected, about 20% appear once; the ten largest clones hold over 10%. V shed 6 bases, J shed 5 bases, and the junction held 5 bases outside the gene matches. This CDR3 has 14 residues. This entry is derived from a study of identical twins. Study-level findings and limits: It was cross-sectional statistical analysis, not following the same donors, that the conclusions relied on.

The sample also formed part of further work on T cells expressing NK-cell markers.

The chain recombines TRBV12-3 or TRBV12-4 with TRBJ2-1, with 9 positions matching TRBD2. This receptor was taken from a woman between 18 and 30 years old in good health. What was sequenced was PBMCs. The DNA of the CDR3 is TGTGCCAGCAGCCGGGGACTAGCCCACAATGAGCAGTTCTTC. Its translation is CASSRGLAHNEQFF.